One and the same sample provided the 14 T cell receptor beta chains below, sequenced in a study of cytomegalovirus exposure and HLA in healthy donors. Vbeta (60) and Jbeta (13) primers were used in the PCR. The method was immunoSEQ multiplex PCR; TCRdb's version includes in-frame clones alone and lacks a portion of them. Of approximately 220,000 clones listed, 80% to 85% were seen once; the top ten hold more than 0.6%. The sequencing input was PBMCs. The receptors were sampled from a boy aged 2 to 10 in good health and CMV-seronegative.

V usage is TRBV6-1 and J usage is TRBJ2-3; D gene uncertain. CDR1 and CDR2 (germline): MNHNS, SASEGT. The CDR3 length is 13 residues. V was pared by 11 bases and J by 3 bases, with 15 bases between. This chain's CDR3 is CASHKVGTDTQYF. CDR3 nucleotide sequence: TGTGCCTCACATAAGGTCGGGACAGATACGCAGTATTTT.

This clone occurred once. The J gene is TRBJ2-1, the V gene TRBV29-1, with D possibly TRBD1 on 6 matching bases. V shed 4 bases and J shed 5 bases, with 9 bases lying between them. Germline lookup yields CDR1 SQVTM and CDR2 ANQGSEA. This CDR3 is built from 12 residues. This CDR3 is CSVAAGDNEQFF. The CDR3 bases are TGCAGCGTTGCGGCAGGGGACAATGAGCAGTTCTTC.

As for this clone: One junction end does not reproduce the germline sequence, and a read error may be involved. Within the sample, other DNA sequences also encode this same CDR3. The V gene is TRBV7-9, the J gene TRBJ2-7; 8 nucleotides align to TRBD2. Germline V CDR1 and CDR2: SEHNR, FQNEAQ (reference sequence). The CDR3 has 14 amino acids. CDR3 loop: CASSREGPSYEQYF. CDR3 sequence (DNA): TGCGCCAGCAGCCGGGAGGGACCCTCCTACGAGCAGTACTTC.

This chain joins TRBV15 and TRBJ1-2, with 8 bases identical to TRBD1. The CDR3 sequence is 16 residues long. V was clipped by 0 bases and J by 8 bases; unmatched bases: 11. From germline, CDR1 is LNHNV and CDR2 YYDKDF (reference sequence). The chain's CDR3 is CATSRERSQGAGGYTF. In nucleotides, the CDR3 is TGTGCCACCAGCAGAGAGCGGTCTCAGGGGGCAGGAGGCTACACCTTC.

This clone was counted only a few times. This chain links TRBV4-1 with TRBJ1-2, with 8 bases aligning to TRBD1. CDR3 length: 16 amino acids. V was clipped by 3 bases and J by 0 bases; unmatched bases: 6. Germline V gene data show CDR1 as MGHRA and CDR2 as YSYEKL. The CDR3 DNA follows: TGCGCCAGCAGCCAGGACAGGGTTCAAGCTAACTATGGCTACACCTTC. Its protein product is CASSQDRVQANYGYTF.

V and J are TRBV7-9 and TRBJ2-5; D is unresolved. V lost 4 bases, J lost 5 bases, and 11 bases lay in between. The CDR3 spans 13 residues. The germline V gene encodes CDR1 SEHNR and CDR2 FQNEAQ (reference sequence). The CDR3: CASSSPVWETQYF. CDR3 DNA sequence: TGTGCCAGCAGCTCCCCAGTATGGGAGACCCAGTACTTC.

The chain joins TRBV7-9 to TRBJ1-2; 11 bases fit TRBD1. This CDR3 comprises 14 residues. Germline trimming cut 5 bases from V and 6 bases from J; bases unmatched to any gene: 5. Germline loops: CDR1 SEHNR, CDR2 FQNEAQ (reference sequence). The CDR3 spells CASSPDRGRDGYTF. The CDR3 DNA reads as TGTGCCAGCAGCCCGGACAGGGGGCGGGATGGCTACACCTTC.

This sequence joins TRBV6-5 and TRBJ1-2; 7 nucleotides align to TRBD1. Germline V gene lookup returns CDR1 MNHEY and CDR2 SVGAGI. The CDR3 runs 14 residues. V shed 2 bases, J shed 4 bases, and the junction held 4 bases outside the gene matches. For the CDR3, the DNA is TGTGCCAGCAGTTACGACAGGGAAACCTATGGCTACACCTTC. It codes for CASSYDRETYGYTF.

The chain links TRBV7-2 to TRBJ2-1, with 8 bases lining up with TRBD2. This CDR3 is 15 amino acids long. Trimming at V came to 5 bases and at J to 5 bases, leaving 8 bases not matched to a gene. Looked up from germline, CDR1 is SGHTA and CDR2 is FQGNSA. The chain's CDR3 is CASSKTGGANNEQFF. The CDR3 coding sequence is TGTGCCAGCAGCAAGACGGGAGGGGCTAACAATGAGCAGTTCTTC.

The J gene is TRBJ2-3, the V gene TRBV4-1, with D unclear. CDR3 length: 15 amino acids. CDR1 is MGHRA and CDR2 is YSYEKL in the germline V gene. Deletions cut 4 bases from V and 2 bases from J, with 13 bases between. DNA for the CDR3: TGCGCCAGCAGCCGGGCGACGCCCATCACAGATACGCAGTATTTT. Amino acid sequence: CASSRATPITDTQYF.

This chain uses TRBV6-1 with TRBJ2-7; D perhaps matches TRBD1 (5 bases). The V gene's germline CDR1 is MNHNS and CDR2 SASEGT. V lost 8 bases and J lost 6, with 11 bases in between. This CDR3 contains 11 residues. CDR3 region: CASVQGLEQYF. In DNA, the CDR3 is TGTGCCAGCGTGCAGGGCCTCGAGCAGTACTTC.

The chain combines TRBV29-1 with TRBJ2-1, with 7 nucleotides matching TRBD1. The CDR3 is 13 residues long. V trimming: 8 bases; J trimming: 6 bases; junction bases outside the gene matches: 10. CDR1 and CDR2 from the germline V gene are SQVTM and ANQGSEA. This chain's CDR3 is CSLVTGISNEQFF. The DNA of the CDR3 is TGCAGCCTAGTGACAGGGATCAGCAATGAGCAGTTCTTC.

This clone was observed a single time. In the same sample, other DNA sequences code for this CDR3. The chain couples TRBV2 to TRBJ2-7; D gene uncertain. The CDR3 contains 11 residues. Germline V gene lookup returns CDR1 SNHLY and CDR2 FYNNEI. The V end lost 5 bases, the J end lost 0 bases, and 2 bases lay between the germline ends. CDR3 amino acids: CASSRSYEQYF. CDR3 DNA: TGTGCCAGCAGTCGCTCCTACGAGCAGTACTTC.

The gene calls are TRBV14 and TRBJ2-7, with D perhaps matching TRBD1 (6 bases). The germline V gene encodes CDR1 SGHDN and CDR2 FVKESK. CDR3 size: 15 residues. V was shortened by 4 bases and J by 0 bases, with 13 bases between the two germline ends. CDR3 coding DNA: TGTGCCAGCAGCCTCCGGGCAGGGGACTCCTACGAGCAGTACTTC. It yields the protein CASSLRAGDSYEQYF.